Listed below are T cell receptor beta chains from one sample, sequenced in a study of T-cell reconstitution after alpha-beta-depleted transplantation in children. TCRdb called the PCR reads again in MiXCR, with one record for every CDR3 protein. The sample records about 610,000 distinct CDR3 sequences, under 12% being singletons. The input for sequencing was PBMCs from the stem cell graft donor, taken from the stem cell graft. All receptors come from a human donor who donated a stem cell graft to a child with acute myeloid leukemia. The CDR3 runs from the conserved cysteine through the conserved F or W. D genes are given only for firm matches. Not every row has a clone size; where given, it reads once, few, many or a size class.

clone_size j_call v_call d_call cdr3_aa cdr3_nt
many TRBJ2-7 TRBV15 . CATSRGTGVRRYEQYF TGTGCCACCAGCAGGGGCACGGGGGTGCGTAGGTACGAGCAGTACTTC
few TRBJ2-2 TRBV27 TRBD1 CASNYRGDTGELFF TGTGCCAGCAACTACAGGGGAGACACCGGGGAGCTGTTTTTT
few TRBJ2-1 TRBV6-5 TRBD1 CASINARGDSSYNEQFF TGTGCCAGCATTAACGCCCGTGGGGACAGCTCCTACAATGAGCAGTTCTTC
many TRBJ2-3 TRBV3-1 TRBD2 CASSSPLSGIGTDTQYF TGTGCCAGCAGCTCCCCGCTGAGCGGGATAGGGACAGATACGCAGTATTTT
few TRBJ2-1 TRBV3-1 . CASSQSIRGEQFF TGTGCCAGCAGCCAGTCTATCCGAGGTGAGCAGTTCTTC
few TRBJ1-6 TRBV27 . CASRPGSYNSPLHF TGTGCCAGCCGACCCGGGTCCTATAATTCACCCCTCCACTTT
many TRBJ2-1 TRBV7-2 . CASSPRQGSYNEQFF TGTGCCAGCAGCCCGAGGCAGGGGTCCTACAATGAGCAGTTCTTC
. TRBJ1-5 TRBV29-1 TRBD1 CSVRDRGDNQPQHF TGCAGCGTTCGGGACAGGGGTGACAATCAGCCCCAGCATTTT
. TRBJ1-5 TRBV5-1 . CASSLAGEGNQPQHF TGCGCCAGCAGCTTGGCCGGCGAAGGGAATCAGCCCCAGCATTTT
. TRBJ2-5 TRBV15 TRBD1 CATSRDLAGGEKTQYF TGTGCCACCAGCAGAGATTTGGCAGGGGGAGAGAAGACCCAGTACTTC
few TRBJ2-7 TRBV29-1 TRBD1 CSVEEGQLSSYEQYF TGCAGCGTTGAAGAGGGACAGCTGAGCTCCTACGAGCAGTACTTC
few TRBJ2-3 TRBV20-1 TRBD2 CSATPTGGRGSDTQYF TGCAGTGCTACCCCGACCGGCGGGAGGGGCTCAGATACGCAGTATTTT
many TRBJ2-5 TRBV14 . CASSQDTGWETQYF TGTGCCAGCAGCCAAGATACGGGTTGGGAGACCCAGTACTTC
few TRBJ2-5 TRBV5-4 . CASSFSQTQYF TGTGCCAGCAGCTTTTCTCAGACCCAGTACTTC
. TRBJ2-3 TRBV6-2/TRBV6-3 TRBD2 CASSYFLRNGTSGTPDTQYF TGTGCCAGCAGTTACTTTCTACGAAACGGGACTAGCGGGACCCCAGATACGCAGTATTTT
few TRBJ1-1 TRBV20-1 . CSARRRETEAFF TGCAGTGCTAGACGCAGGGAGACTGAAGCTTTCTTT
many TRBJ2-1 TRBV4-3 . CASSQGGTVSDEQFF TGCGCCAGCAGCCAAGGAGGGACCGTTTCCGATGAGCAGTTCTTC
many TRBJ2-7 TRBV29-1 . CSVAFGGGEQYF TGCAGCGTTGCTTTTGGAGGGGGCGAGCAGTACTTC
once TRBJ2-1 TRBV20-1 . CSHSAVDSCALCLSHEQFF TGCAGTCACTCTGCTGTGGACTCCTGTGCCCTCTGTTTATCGCATGAGCAGTTCTTC
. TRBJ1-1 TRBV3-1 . CASSQGSGGWGTEAFF TGTGCCAGCAGCCAAGGCTCGGGCGGTTGGGGGACTGAAGCTTTCTTT